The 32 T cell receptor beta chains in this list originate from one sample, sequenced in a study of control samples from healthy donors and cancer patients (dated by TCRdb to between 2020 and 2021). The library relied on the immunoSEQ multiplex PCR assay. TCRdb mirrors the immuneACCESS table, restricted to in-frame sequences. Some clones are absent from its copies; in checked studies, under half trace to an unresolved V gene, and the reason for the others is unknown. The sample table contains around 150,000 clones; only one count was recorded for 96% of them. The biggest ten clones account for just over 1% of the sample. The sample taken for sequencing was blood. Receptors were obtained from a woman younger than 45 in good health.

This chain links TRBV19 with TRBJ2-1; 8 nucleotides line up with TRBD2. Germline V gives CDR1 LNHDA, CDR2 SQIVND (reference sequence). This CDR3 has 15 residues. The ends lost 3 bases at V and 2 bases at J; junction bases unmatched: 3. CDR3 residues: CASSIGAGAYNEQFF. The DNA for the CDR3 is TGTGCCAGTAGTATTGGAGCGGGAGCCTACAATGAGCAGTTCTTC.

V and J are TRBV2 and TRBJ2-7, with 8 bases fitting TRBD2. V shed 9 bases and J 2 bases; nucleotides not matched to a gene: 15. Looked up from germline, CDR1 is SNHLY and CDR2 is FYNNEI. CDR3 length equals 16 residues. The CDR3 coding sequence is TGTGCCAGTCGTCGGGTAACTAGCGGAAAAACCTACGAGCAGTACTTC. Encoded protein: CASRRVTSGKTYEQYF.

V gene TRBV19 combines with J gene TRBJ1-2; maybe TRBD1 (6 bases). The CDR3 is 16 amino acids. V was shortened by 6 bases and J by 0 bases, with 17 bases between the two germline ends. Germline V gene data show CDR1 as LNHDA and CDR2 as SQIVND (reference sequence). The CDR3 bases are TGTGCCAGTAGAAGCTCGGGGGGGGCTTCTAACTATGGCTACACCTTC. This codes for CASRSSGGASNYGYTF.

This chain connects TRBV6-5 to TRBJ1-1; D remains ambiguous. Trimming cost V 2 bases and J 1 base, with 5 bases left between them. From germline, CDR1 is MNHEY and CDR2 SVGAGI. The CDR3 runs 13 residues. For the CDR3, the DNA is TGTGCCAGCAGTTACAGGACGAACACTGAAGCTTTCTTT. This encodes CASSYRTNTEAFF.

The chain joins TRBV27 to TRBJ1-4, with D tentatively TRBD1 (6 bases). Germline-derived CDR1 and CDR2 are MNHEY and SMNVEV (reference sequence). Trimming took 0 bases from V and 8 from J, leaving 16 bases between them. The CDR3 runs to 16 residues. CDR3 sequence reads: CASSLSALRTAEKLFF. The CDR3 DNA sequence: TGTGCCAGCAGTTTATCGGCCCTAAGGACAGCGGAAAAACTGTTTTTT. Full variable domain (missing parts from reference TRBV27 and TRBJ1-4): EAQVTQNPRYLITVTGKKLTVTCSQNMNHEYMSWYRQDPGLGLRQIYYSMNVEVTDKGDVPEGYKVSRKEKRNFPLILESPSPNQTSLYFCASSLSALRTAEKLFFGSGTQLSVL.

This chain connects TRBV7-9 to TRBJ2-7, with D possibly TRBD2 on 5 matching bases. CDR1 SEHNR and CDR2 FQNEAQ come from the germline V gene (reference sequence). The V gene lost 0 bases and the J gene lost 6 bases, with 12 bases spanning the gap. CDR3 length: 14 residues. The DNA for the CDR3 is TGTGCCAGCAGCTTAGCGCGTTCTCGGGGCGAGCAGTACTTC. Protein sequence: CASSLARSRGEQYF.

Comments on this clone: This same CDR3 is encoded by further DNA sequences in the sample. CDR3 nucleotides: TGTGCCAGCAGTTTGGGCGGCTATGGCTACACCTTC. This translates into CASSLGGYGYTF. The rearrangement links TRBV28 to TRBJ1-2; D ambiguous. The V and J ends lost 3 bases and 4 bases respectively, with 6 bases between them. Germline V gene lookup returns CDR1 MDHEN and CDR2 SYDVKM. The CDR3 consists of 12 residues.

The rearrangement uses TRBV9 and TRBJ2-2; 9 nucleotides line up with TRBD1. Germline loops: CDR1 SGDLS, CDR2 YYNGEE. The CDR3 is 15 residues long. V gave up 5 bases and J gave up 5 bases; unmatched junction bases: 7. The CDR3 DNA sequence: TGTGCCAGCAGACGGGGACAGGGCGGAACCGGGGAGCTGTTTTTT. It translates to CASRRGQGGTGELFF.

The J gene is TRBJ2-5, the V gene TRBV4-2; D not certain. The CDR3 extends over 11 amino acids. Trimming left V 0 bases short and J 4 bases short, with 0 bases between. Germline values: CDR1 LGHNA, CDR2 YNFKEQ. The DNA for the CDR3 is TGTGCCAGCAGCCAAGAAGAGACCCAGTACTTC. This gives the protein CASSQEETQYF.

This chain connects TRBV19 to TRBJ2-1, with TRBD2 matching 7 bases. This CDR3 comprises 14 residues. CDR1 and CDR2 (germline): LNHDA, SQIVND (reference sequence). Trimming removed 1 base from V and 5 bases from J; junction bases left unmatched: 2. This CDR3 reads CASSIAGGNNEQFF. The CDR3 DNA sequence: TGTGCCAGTAGTATAGCGGGGGGAAACAATGAGCAGTTCTTC.

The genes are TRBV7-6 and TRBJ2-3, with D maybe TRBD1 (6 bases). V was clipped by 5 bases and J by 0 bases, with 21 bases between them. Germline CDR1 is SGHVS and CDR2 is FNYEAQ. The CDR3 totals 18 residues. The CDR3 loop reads CASSPFSTRDTSTDTQYF. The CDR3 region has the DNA TGTGCCAGCAGCCCTTTCAGTACCCGGGACACAAGCACAGATACGCAGTATTTT.

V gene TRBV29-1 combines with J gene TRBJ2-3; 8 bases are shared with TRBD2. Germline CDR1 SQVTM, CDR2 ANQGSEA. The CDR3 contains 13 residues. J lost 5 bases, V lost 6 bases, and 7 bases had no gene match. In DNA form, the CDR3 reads TGCAGCGTGGGGGGGGGACTAGGAGATACGCAGTATTTT. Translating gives CSVGGGLGDTQYF.

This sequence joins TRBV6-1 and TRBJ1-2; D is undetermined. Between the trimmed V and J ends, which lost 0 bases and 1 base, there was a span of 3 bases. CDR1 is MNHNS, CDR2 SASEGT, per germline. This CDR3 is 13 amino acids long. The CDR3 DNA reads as TGTGCCAGCAGTGAAGCAATTAACTATGGCTACACCTTC. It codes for CASSEAINYGYTF.

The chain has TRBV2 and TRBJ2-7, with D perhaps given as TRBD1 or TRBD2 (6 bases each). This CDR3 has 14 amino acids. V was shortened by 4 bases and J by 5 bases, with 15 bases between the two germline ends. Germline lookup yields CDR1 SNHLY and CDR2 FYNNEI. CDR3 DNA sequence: TGTGCCAGCAGTGTTCGCAGGGGAGGAGACGAGCAGTACTTC. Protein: CASSVRRGGDEQYF.

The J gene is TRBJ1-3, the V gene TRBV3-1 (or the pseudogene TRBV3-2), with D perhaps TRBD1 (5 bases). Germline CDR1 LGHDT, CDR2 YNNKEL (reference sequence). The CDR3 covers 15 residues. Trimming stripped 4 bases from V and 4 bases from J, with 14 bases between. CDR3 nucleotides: TGTGCCAGCAGCCCCCAAGGGCAGGGAGGAAACACCATATATTTT. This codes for CASSPQGQGGNTIYF.

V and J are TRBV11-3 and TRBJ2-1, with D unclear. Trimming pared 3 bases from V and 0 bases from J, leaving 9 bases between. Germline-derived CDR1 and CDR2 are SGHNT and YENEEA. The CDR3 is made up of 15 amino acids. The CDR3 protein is CASSLRKSSYNEQFF. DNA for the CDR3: TGTGCCAGCAGCTTGCGGAAAAGCTCCTACAATGAGCAGTTCTTC.

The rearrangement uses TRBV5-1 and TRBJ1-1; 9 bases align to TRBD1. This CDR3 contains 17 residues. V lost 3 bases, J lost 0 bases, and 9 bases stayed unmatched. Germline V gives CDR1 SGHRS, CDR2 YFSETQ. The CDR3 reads CASSSTGTGRLNTEAFF. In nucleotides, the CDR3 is TGCGCCAGCAGCTCCACCGGGACAGGGAGATTGAACACTGAAGCTTTCTTT.

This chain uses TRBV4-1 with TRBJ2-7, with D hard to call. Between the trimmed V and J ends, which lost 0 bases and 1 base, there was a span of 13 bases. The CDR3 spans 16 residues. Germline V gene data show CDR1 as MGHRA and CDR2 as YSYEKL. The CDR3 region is CASSQDQPGGSYEQYF. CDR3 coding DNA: TGCGCCAGCAGCCAAGATCAACCCGGCGGTTCCTACGAGCAGTACTTC.

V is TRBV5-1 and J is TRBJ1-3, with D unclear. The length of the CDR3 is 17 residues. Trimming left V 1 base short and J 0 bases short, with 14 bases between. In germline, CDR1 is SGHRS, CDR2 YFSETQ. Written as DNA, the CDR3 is TGCGCCAGCAGCTTGTCTATAGGACCGAGCTCTGGAAACACCATATATTTT. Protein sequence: CASSLSIGPSSGNTIYF.

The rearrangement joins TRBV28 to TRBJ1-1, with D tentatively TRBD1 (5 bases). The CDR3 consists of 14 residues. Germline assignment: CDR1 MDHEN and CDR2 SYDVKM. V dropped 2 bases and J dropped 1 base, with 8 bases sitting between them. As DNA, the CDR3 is TGTGCCAGCAGTTTAGTCAGGGAGAACACTGAAGCTTTCTTT. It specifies CASSLVRENTEAFF. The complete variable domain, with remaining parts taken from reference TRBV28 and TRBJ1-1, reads DVKVTQSSRYLVKRTGEKVFLECVQDMDHENMFWYRQDPGLGLRLIYFSYDVKMKEKGDIPEGYSVSREKKERFSLILESASTNQTSMYLCASSLVRENTEAFFGQGTRLTVV.

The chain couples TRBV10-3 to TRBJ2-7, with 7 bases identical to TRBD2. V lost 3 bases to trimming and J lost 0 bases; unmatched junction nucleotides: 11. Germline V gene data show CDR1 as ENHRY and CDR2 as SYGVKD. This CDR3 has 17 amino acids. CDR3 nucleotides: TGTGCCATCAGTGACCCCGGGAGGACTGTTAGCTCCTACGAGCAGTACTTC. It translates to CAISDPGRTVSSYEQYF.

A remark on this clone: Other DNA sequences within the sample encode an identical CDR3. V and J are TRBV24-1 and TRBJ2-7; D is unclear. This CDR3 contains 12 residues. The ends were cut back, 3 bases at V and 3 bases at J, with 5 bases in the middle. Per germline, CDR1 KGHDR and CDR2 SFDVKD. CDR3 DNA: TGTGCCACCAGTGATCGTGGCTACGAGCAGTACTTC. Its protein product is CATSDRGYEQYF.

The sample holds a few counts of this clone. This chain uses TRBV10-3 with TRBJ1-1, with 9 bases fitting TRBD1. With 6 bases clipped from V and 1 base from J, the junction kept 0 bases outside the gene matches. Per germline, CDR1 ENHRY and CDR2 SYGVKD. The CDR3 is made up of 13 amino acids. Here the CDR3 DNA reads TGTGCCATCAGGGGACAGGGGAACACTGAAGCTTTCTTT. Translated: CAIRGQGNTEAFF.

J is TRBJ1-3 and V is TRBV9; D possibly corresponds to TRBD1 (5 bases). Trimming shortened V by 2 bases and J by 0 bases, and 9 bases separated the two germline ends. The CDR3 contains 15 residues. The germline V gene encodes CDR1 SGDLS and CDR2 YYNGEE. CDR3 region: CASSVGGISGNTIYF. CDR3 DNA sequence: TGTGCCAGCAGCGTGGGGGGAATCTCTGGAAACACCATATATTTT.

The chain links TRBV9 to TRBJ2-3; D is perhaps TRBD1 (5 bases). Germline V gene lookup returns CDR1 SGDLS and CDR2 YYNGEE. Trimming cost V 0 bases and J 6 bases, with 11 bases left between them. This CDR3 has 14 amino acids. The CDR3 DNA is TGTGCCAGCAGCGTAGCAGGGTATCCGGATACGCAGTATTTT. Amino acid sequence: CASSVAGYPDTQYF.

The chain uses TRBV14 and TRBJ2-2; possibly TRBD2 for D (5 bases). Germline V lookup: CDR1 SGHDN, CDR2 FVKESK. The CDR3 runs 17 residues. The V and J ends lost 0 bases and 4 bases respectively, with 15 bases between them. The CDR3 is CASSQDLFTGITGELFF. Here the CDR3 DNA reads TGTGCCAGCAGCCAAGATTTGTTTACCGGGATCACCGGGGAGCTGTTTTTT.

The CDR3 loop reads CASSLLLAGTSGTNEQFF. CDR3 DNA sequence: TGCGCCAGCAGCTTGTTATTGGCCGGGACTAGCGGGACCAATGAGCAGTTCTTC. This rearrangement joins TRBV5-1 to TRBJ2-1; 13 nucleotides align to TRBD2. The germline CDR1 and CDR2 sequences are SGHRS and YFSETQ. With 1 base clipped from V and 6 bases from J, the junction kept 10 bases outside the gene matches. There are 18 residues in the CDR3.

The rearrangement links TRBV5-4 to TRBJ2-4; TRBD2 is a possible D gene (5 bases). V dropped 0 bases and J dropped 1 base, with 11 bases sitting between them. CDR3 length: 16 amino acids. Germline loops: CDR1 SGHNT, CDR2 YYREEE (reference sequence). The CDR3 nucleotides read TGTGCCAGCAGCTTGGCAAATAGAGGGGCCAAAAACATTCAGTACTTC. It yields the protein CASSLANRGAKNIQYF.

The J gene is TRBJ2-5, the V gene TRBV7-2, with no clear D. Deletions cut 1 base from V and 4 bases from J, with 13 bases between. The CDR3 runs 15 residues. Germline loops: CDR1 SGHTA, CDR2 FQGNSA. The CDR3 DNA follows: TGTGCCAGCAGCTTAGAAGGCCCAGTCCTAGAGACCCAGTACTTC. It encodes CASSLEGPVLETQYF.

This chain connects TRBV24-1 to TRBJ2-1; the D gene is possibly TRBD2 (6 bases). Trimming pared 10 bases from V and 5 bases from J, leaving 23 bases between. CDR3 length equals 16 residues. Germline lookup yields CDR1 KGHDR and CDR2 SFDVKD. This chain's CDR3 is CATMGDLAGRNNEQFF. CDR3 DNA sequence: TGTGCCACAATGGGGGATTTGGCAGGGAGGAACAATGAGCAGTTCTTC.

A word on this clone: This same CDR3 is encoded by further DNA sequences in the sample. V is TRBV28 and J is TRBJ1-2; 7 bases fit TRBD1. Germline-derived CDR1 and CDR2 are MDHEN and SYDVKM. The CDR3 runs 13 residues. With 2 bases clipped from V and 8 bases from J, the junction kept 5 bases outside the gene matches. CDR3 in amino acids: CASSLDRVGGYTF. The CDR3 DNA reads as TGTGCCAGCAGTTTAGACAGGGTCGGGGGCTACACCTTC.

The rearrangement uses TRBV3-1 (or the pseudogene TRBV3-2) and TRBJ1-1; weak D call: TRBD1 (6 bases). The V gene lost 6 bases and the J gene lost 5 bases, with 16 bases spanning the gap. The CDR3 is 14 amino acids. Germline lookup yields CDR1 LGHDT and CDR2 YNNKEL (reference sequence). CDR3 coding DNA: TGTGCCAGCAGGAATAGGGGGATTGGTACTGAAGCTTTCTTT. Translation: CASRNRGIGTEAFF.